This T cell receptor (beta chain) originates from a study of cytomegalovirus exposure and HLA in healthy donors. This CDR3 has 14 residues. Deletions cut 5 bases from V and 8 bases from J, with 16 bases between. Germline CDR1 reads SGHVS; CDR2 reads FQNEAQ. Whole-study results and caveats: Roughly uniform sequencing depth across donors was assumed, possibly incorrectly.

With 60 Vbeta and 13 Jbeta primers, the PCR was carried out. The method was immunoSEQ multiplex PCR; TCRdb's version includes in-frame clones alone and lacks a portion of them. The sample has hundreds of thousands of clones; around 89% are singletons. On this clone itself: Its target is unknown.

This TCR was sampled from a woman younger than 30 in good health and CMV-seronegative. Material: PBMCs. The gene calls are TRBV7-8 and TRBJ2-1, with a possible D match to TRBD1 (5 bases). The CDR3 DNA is TGTGCCAGCAGCCAGAGGCGGCAGGGCCATGAGCAGTTCTTC. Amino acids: CASSQRRQGHEQFF.